A selection of T cell receptor beta chains follows, all from one sample in a study of T cells after yellow fever vaccination. TCRdb used MiXCR to reprocess the 5' RACE reads, holding one entry per CDR3 protein. The sample has hundreds of thousands of distinct CDR3 sequences, less than 15% seen once; the top ten hold over 13%. Here the sequenced sample was PBMCs, taken on the day of the yellow fever booster vaccination. These TCRs come from a man younger than 40 who received the YFV17D yellow fever vaccine. The CDR3 runs from the conserved cysteine through the conserved F or W. The order of the fields is CDR3 protein, CDR3 DNA, clone size, V gene, D gene, J gene. The D gene is left open where the match is weak. Size is omitted from some rows. Given values are once, few, many or a class for expanded clones.

CAWSGMKAGTGELFF TGTGCCTGGAGCGGAATGAAGGCGGGCACCGGGGAGCTGTTTTTT few TRBV30 - TRBJ2-2
CASSLGPFVNIQYF TGTGCCAGCAGCTTAGGACCCTTCGTAAACATTCAGTACTTC few TRBV7-2 - TRBJ2-4
CASSVGQGTEAFF TGTGCCAGCAGCGTCGGACAGGGAACTGAAGCTTTCTTT - TRBV9 TRBD1 TRBJ1-1
CASSQEPPTSGSADTQYF TGTGCCAGCAGCCAAGAGCCCCCGACTAGCGGGAGTGCGGATACGCAGTATTTT - TRBV4-2 TRBD2 TRBJ2-3
CSARGGTGGGNQPQHF TGCAGTGCTAGAGGGGGGACAGGGGGTGGGAATCAGCCCCAGCATTTT few TRBV20-1 TRBD1 TRBJ1-5
CASSLLRGEQYF TGTGCCAGCAGCCTTTTGCGGGGCGAGCAGTACTTC - TRBV3-1 - TRBJ2-7
CASSLRAGEQYF TGTGCCAGCAGCCTCAGGGCGGGCGAGCAGTACTTC many TRBV9 - TRBJ2-7
CASSYSGQFSSYNSPLHF TGTGCCAGCAGTTACTCTGGGCAGTTCAGCTCCTATAATTCACCCCTCCACTTT many TRBV6-5 - TRBJ1-6
CASSPGREAFF TGTGCCAGCTCACCGGGACGGGAAGCTTTCTTT - TRBV25-1 - TRBJ1-1
CASSQGARGSYEQYF TGCGCCAGCAGCCAAGGGGCCCGGGGCTCCTACGAGCAGTACTTC few TRBV4-3 - TRBJ2-7
CATKGTPGANTGELFF TGTGCCACTAAAGGGACTCCGGGAGCGAACACCGGGGAGCTGTTTTTT few TRBV19 - TRBJ2-2
CASSPFDRRGGYTF TGTGCCAGCAGCCCTTTCGACAGGCGAGGCGGCTACACCTTC - TRBV7-9 - TRBJ1-2
CATSLGATNEQFF TGTGCCACCTCCCTCGGGGCCACAAATGAGCAGTTCTTC few TRBV24-1 - TRBJ2-1
CASSLADGVRAYNEQFF TGCGCCAGCAGCTTAGCTGACGGGGTAAGGGCCTACAATGAGCAGTTCTTC - TRBV5-1 - TRBJ2-1
CASSLDGSIPDQPQHF TGTGCCAGCAGCTTGGATGGTTCAATCCCGGATCAGCCCCAGCATTTT few TRBV5-4 - TRBJ1-5
CASSLDSSSYNEQFF TGTGCCAGCAGTTTGGACTCGAGCTCCTACAATGAGCAGTTCTTC few TRBV12-3/TRBV12-4 - TRBJ2-1
CASSFSGLGGTQYF TGTGCCAGCAGTTTCAGCGGCCTTGGGGGGACCCAGTACTTC few TRBV28 - TRBJ2-5
CASDRGASTDTQYF TGTGCCAGTGACAGAGGGGCTTCCACAGATACGCAGTATTTT - TRBV7-9 - TRBJ2-3
CATAGLAGIYEQYF TGTGCCACCGCCGGGCTAGCGGGAATCTACGAGCAGTACTTC few TRBV10-3 TRBD2 TRBJ2-7
CASRNREIGTDTQYF TGTGCCAGCAGAAACAGGGAAATCGGGACAGATACGCAGTATTTT few TRBV27 - TRBJ2-3
CSAFPGQGFFSPNQPQHF TGCAGTGCTTTCCCGGGACAGGGGTTTTTTAGCCCAAATCAGCCCCAGCATTTT - TRBV20-1 TRBD1 TRBJ1-5
CASSLNPGRFETQYF TGTGCCAGCAGCTTAAATCCGGGGCGGTTTGAGACCCAGTACTTC - TRBV7-8 - TRBJ2-5
CASSPYFETQYF TGTGCCAGCAGCCCCTATTTTGAGACCCAGTACTTC few TRBV7-9 - TRBJ2-5
CASSNRGIREAFF TGTGCCAGCAGTAATAGGGGAATTCGGGAAGCTTTCTTT many TRBV12-3/TRBV12-4 - TRBJ1-1
CASSQWRESYEQYF TGTGCCAGCAGTCAGTGGCGGGAGAGCTACGAGCAGTACTTC many TRBV28 TRBD2 TRBJ2-7
CASYRGGGANVLTF TGTGCCAGCTACAGGGGTGGAGGGGCCAACGTCCTGACTTTC - TRBV18 TRBD1 TRBJ2-6
CASSSGTGIPYEQYF TGCGCCAGCAGCTCCGGGACAGGGATTCCCTACGAGCAGTACTTC - TRBV4-3 TRBD1 TRBJ2-7
CASSQPPQGKTYEQYF TGCGCCAGCAGTCAACCACCGCAGGGGAAGACCTACGAGCAGTACTTC - TRBV23-1 - TRBJ2-7
CASSLILGGTDTQYF TGCGCCAGCAGCTTGATACTAGGAGGCACAGATACGCAGTATTTT - TRBV5-1 - TRBJ2-3
CASTRTSGPNEQFF TGTGCCAGCACACGGACTTCGGGGCCCAATGAGCAGTTCTTC few TRBV27 - TRBJ2-1
CASSASGAAETQYF TGTGCCAGCAGCGCTAGCGGGGCGGCAGAGACCCAGTACTTC - TRBV9 TRBD2 TRBJ2-5
CASSLTSRDGNIQYF TGCGCCAGCAGCTTAACTAGCAGGGATGGTAACATTCAGTACTTC - TRBV5-1 - TRBJ2-4
CSVDRAGVRNEQFF TGCAGCGTTGATCGAGCGGGAGTAAGGAATGAGCAGTTCTTC - TRBV29-1 TRBD2 TRBJ2-1
CASSRNTGAKSGGELFF TGTGCCAGCAGCCGTAATACAGGGGCCAAGTCTGGCGGGGAGCTGTTTTTT few TRBV7-9 TRBD1 TRBJ2-2
CASWALSDQPQHF TGTGCCAGCTGGGCCCTTAGCGATCAGCCCCAGCATTTT - TRBV7-9 - TRBJ1-5
CSARDLAFGREVNEQFF TGCAGTGCTAGAGATTTGGCCTTTGGGCGGGAGGTAAATGAGCAGTTCTTC few TRBV20-1 TRBD2 TRBJ2-1
CSVEIRGSYEQYF TGCAGCGTTGAAATACGGGGTTCCTACGAGCAGTACTTC few TRBV29-1 - TRBJ2-7
CASSIEIAAFNGQFF TGTGCCAGTAGTATAGAGATAGCGGCGTTCAATGGGCAGTTCTTC - TRBV19 - TRBJ2-1
CASSLRTGPNYGYTF TGTGCCAGCAGCCTGCGGACAGGTCCTAACTATGGCTACACCTTC few TRBV7-2 TRBD1 TRBJ1-2
CASRRGLAESYNEQFF TGTGCCAGTCGGCGGGGACTAGCGGAGTCCTACAATGAGCAGTTCTTC few TRBV7-9 TRBD2 TRBJ2-1
CASSYSTSGPPGEQYF TGTGCCAGCAGTTACTCGACTAGCGGCCCCCCCGGCGAGCAGTACTTC - TRBV6-2/TRBV6-3 TRBD2 TRBJ2-7
CASSYPGQGPYGYTF TGTGCCAGCAGCTACCCGGGACAGGGGCCCTATGGCTACACCTTC - TRBV7-2 TRBD1 TRBJ1-2
CSFGASGSSYEQYF TGCAGCTTCGGGGCTAGCGGGAGTTCCTACGAGCAGTACTTC - TRBV20-1 TRBD2 TRBJ2-7
CASSQGHMSGANVLTF TGTGCCAGCAGCCAGGGACACATGTCTGGGGCCAACGTCCTGACTTTC few TRBV11-2 - TRBJ2-6
CASKVDSGNTIYF TGCGCCAGCAAGGTGGATTCTGGAAACACCATATATTTT - TRBV5-1 - TRBJ1-3
CSAKKRDRNVEAFF TGCAGTGCAAAGAAACGGGACAGGAACGTTGAAGCTTTCTTT - TRBV20-1 TRBD1 TRBJ1-1
CASSRIAGQETQYF TGTGCCAGCAGCCGGATAGCGGGACAGGAGACCCAGTACTTC - TRBV7-8 - TRBJ2-5
CASSLAAGQRSDTQYF TGCGCCAGCAGCTTGGCCGCGGGACAACGATCGGATACGCAGTATTTT many TRBV5-1 - TRBJ2-3
CASSPQLRNEQFF TGTGCCAGCAGCCCCCAACTACGGAATGAGCAGTTCTTC few TRBV7-9 - TRBJ2-1
CASRVLADYNEQFF TGTGCCAGTAGAGTTCTAGCGGACTACAATGAGCAGTTCTTC many TRBV19 TRBD2 TRBJ2-1
CASSYIGAYEQYF TGTGCCAGCAGTTACATTGGCGCCTACGAGCAGTACTTC - TRBV6-5 - TRBJ2-7